The clone carrying this T cell receptor beta chain ranks as medium-sized. Antigen unknown. One end of the junction fails to match germline, which may point to a read error. These data are taken from a study of naive and memory T cell subsets. The CDR3 extends over 13 amino acids. Germline CDR1 is SQVTM and CDR2 is ANQGSEA. Study conclusions and caveats: TCR abundance followed a power law differing between naive and memory subsets.

The beta constant-region primer was an equimolar mix of two oligonucleotides covering TRBC1 and TRBC2. Ligated cDNA was amplified by four rounds of PCR with nested alpha and beta constant-region primers and SP2. TCRdb redid the calling of the UMI-ligation and nested PCR reads with MiXCR, one entry per CDR3 protein. This sample yields 120,000 or so distinct CDR3 sequences, of which roughly 32% are seen a single time; approximately 0.9% belongs to the top ten. The chain carries TRBV29-1 and TRBJ1-1; D uncertain. The source material was central memory CD4+ T cells from blood. The receptor was derived from a human donor in good health. The CDR3 region has the DNA TGCAGCGTGGAAGCACAGACTAACACTGAAGCTTTCTTT. This sequence encodes CSVEAQTNTEAFF.